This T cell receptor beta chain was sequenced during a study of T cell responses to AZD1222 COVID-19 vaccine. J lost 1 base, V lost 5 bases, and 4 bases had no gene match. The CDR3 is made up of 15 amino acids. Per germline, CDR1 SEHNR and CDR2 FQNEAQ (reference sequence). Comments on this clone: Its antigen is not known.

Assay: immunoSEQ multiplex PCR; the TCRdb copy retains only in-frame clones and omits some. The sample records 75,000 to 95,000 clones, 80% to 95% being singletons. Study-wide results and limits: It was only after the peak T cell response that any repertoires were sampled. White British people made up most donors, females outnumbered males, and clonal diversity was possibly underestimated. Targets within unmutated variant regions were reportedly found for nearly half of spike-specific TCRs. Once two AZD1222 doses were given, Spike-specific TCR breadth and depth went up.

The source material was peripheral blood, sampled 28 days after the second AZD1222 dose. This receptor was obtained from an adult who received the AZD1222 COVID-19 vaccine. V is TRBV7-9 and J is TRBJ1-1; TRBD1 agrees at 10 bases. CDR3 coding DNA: TGTGCCAGCAGCACCCGGACAGGGGGGAACACTGAAGCTTTCTTT. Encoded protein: CASSTRTGGNTEAFF.